The next 9 T cell receptor beta chains were all read from a single sample in a study of blood T cell repertoires in COVID-19. The assay was immunoSEQ multiplex PCR, and TCRdb's table has in-frame clones only and misses some. The sample consists of 110,000 or so clones, around 82% of them appearing once. Sequences were obtained from peripheral blood. These TCRs come from a human donor in a cohort sampled during active or convalescent COVID-19.

This sequence joins TRBV4-1 and TRBJ2-2, with TRBD2 identical over 8 bases. Germline V CDR1 and CDR2: MGHRA, YSYEKL. Germline trimming cut 3 bases from V and 6 bases from J; bases unmatched to any gene: 9. This CDR3 is 16 amino acids long. CDR3 coding DNA: TGCGCCAGCAGCCACCCCCGGGGGGGCCCAGCCGGGGAGCTGTTTTTT. Protein product: CASSHPRGGPAGELFF.

The CDR3 region has the DNA TGTGCCAGTAGTATCATGGGGCAGAACAATGAGCAGTTCTTC. This codes for CASSIMGQNNEQFF. The chain links TRBV19 to TRBJ2-1; a possible D gene is TRBD1 (5 bases). The CDR3 runs to 14 residues. Per germline, CDR1 LNHDA and CDR2 SQIVND (reference sequence). V was pared by 3 bases and J by 5 bases, with 11 bases between.

The chain recombines TRBV2 with TRBJ1-5; D is unclear. Looked up from germline, CDR1 is SNHLY and CDR2 is FYNNEI. This CDR3 comprises 15 residues. Trimming pared 2 bases from V and 1 base from J, leaving 9 bases between. CDR3 sequence reads: CASSEYLGSNQPQHF. DNA of the CDR3: TGTGCCAGCAGTGAATATCTTGGCAGCAATCAGCCCCAGCATTTT.

The V and J genes are TRBV7-9 and TRBJ2-7, with D unresolved. From germline, CDR1 is SEHNR and CDR2 FQNEAQ (reference sequence). Trimming stripped 2 bases from V and 7 bases from J, with 9 bases between. This CDR3 is built from 12 residues. The CDR3 sequence is CASSLFGREQYF. CDR3 bases: TGTGCCAGCAGCTTATTTGGTCGGGAGCAGTACTTC.

The chain recombines TRBV27 with TRBJ2-3; the D is unclear. The CDR3 sequence is 13 residues long. Germline CDR1 MNHEY, CDR2 SMNVEV (reference sequence). V dropped 4 bases and J dropped 6 bases, with 11 bases sitting between them. DNA for the CDR3: TGTGCCAGCAGTTCCTTTAATCAGGATACGCAGTATTTT. Residues: CASSSFNQDTQYF.

The chain combines TRBV28 with TRBJ2-7, with TRBD1 matching over 7 bases. Germline assignment: CDR1 MDHEN and CDR2 SYDVKM. J lost 5 bases, V lost 7 bases, and 20 bases had no gene match. The CDR3 covers 17 residues. CDR3 amino acids: CASTLKGARWPKHEQYF. In DNA, the CDR3 is TGTGCCAGCACCTTGAAGGGGGCGAGGTGGCCGAAGCACGAGCAGTACTTC.

This clone was counted a few times. The V call is TRBV6-2 or TRBV6-3, the J call TRBJ2-3; D may be TRBD2 (6 bases). CDR1 is MNHEY and CDR2 is SVGEGT in the germline V gene. The V gene lost 5 bases and the J gene lost 1 base, with 10 bases spanning the gap. This CDR3 has 14 residues. CDR3 amino acids: CASSRSGRTDTQYF. The CDR3, as DNA: TGTGCCAGCAGTAGAAGCGGGCGCACAGATACGCAGTATTTT.

The gene calls are TRBV25-1 and TRBJ2-3, with a weak D call TRBD1 (6 bases). The germline V gene encodes CDR1 MGHDK and CDR2 SYGVNS. This CDR3 is 17 amino acids long. Trimming stripped 1 base from V and 5 bases from J, with 19 bases between. The CDR3 region is CASSELGTPVSRDTQYF. The CDR3 DNA follows: TGTGCCAGCAGTGAATTGGGGACACCCGTATCTCGAGATACGCAGTATTTT.

V gene TRBV6-5 combines with J gene TRBJ2-5, with a tentative D call TRBD1 (6 bases). The V and J ends lost 2 bases and 5 bases respectively, with 12 bases between them. The CDR3 sequence is 14 residues long. Germline V gene data show CDR1 as MNHEY and CDR2 as SVGAGI. The CDR3 spells CASSYVGAGETQYF. Written as DNA, the CDR3 is TGTGCCAGCAGTTACGTGGGGGCAGGGGAGACCCAGTACTTC.